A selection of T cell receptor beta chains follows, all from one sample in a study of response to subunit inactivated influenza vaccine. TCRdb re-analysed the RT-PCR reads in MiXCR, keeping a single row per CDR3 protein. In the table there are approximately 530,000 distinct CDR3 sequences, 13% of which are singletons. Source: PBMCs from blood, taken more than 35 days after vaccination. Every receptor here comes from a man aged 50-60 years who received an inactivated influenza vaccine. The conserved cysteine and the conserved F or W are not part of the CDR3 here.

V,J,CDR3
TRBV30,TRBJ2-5,AWVRSETQY
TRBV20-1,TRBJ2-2,SARLQNTGELF
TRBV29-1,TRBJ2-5,SGTVQGNQETQY
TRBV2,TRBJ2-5,AESRDGEETQY
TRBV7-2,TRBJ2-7,ASSLSLTSYEQY
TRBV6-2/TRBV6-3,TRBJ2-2,APTPGVKDTGELF
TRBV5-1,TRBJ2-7,ASSRIAGRHEQY
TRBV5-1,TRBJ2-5,ASSLGGILQETQY
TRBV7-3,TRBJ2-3,ASSPGLAASTDTQY
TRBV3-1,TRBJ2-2,ASRQATNTGELF
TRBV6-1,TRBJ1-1,ASRNQGAPNTEAF
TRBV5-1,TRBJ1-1,ASSLGTARRMNTEAF
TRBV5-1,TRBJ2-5,ASSSGAQSETQY
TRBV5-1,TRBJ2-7,ASSWTGTPGSYEQY
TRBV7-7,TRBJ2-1,ASSPGAGAYNEQF
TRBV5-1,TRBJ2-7,ASSLTQGGFHEQY
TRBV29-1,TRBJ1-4,SAAVSDPYEKLF
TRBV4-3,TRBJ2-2,ASSQGWPANTGELF
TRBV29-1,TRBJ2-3,SVDPAGVTDTQY
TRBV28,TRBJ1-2,ASNTPMGQSYGYT
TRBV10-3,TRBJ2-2,AISEGTGPGELF
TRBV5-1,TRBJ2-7,ASSQTGTSGRHSYEQY